The sequence of this TCR beta chain was determined in a study of response to subunit inactivated influenza vaccine. Whole-study results and caveats: New T cells are recruited in small numbers by each seasonal influenza vaccination, according to the authors' suggestion.

TCRdb analysed the RT-PCR reads with MiXCR anew, one entry per CDR3 protein. This table has 650,000 to 800,000 distinct CDR3 sequences, about 15% appearing once. Turning to this clonotype: Its antigen is unidentified.

Sequenced here: PBMCs from blood, sampled 14 to 15 days before vaccination. This sequence was found in a man aged 45-60 years who received an inactivated influenza vaccine.

For the CDR3, the DNA is TGCAGTGCTAGCGCCTGGGACGTATACTACGAGCAGTACTTC. It is translated as CSASAWDVYYEQYF. The V and J genes are TRBV20-1 and TRBJ2-7, with D perhaps matching TRBD1 or TRBD2 (5 bases each). Trimming removed 3 bases at V and 3 bases at J, with 15 bases between. The CDR3 has 14 amino acids. In germline, CDR1 is DFQATT, CDR2 SNEGSKA (reference sequence).